These 29 T cell receptor beta chains originate from one sample sequenced in a study of blood T cell repertoires in COVID-19. Here immunoSEQ multiplex PCR was the method, and the copy in TCRdb shows in-frame clones only, minus some. The sample includes roughly 60,000 clones, about 86% of them seen just once. Sequencing was performed on peripheral blood. The receptors shown here come from a man aged 40-50 years with acute or convalescent COVID-19.

The CDR3 DNA follows: TGCGCCAGCAGCTTGGGCTCCCCGGACAGACTAACCTTC. Its translation: CASSLGSPDRLTF. V and J are TRBV5-1 and TRBJ1-2; maybe TRBD1 (6 bases). Germline assignment: CDR1 SGHRS and CDR2 YFSETQ. V was cut by 0 bases and J by 14 bases, with 17 bases left in between. The CDR3 has 13 residues.

The rearrangement joins TRBV4-1 to TRBJ2-3, with a weak D call TRBD2 (6 bases). The CDR3 runs to 15 residues. Germline V gives CDR1 MGHRA, CDR2 YSYEKL. The V gene lost 0 bases and the J gene lost 3 bases, with 10 bases spanning the gap. The CDR3 is CASSQERAGTDTQYF. The CDR3 DNA sequence: TGCGCCAGCAGCCAAGAACGGGCGGGAACAGATACGCAGTATTTT.

J is TRBJ1-2 and V is TRBV5-8; possible D gene TRBD1, 6 bases. Trimming shortened V by 2 bases and J by 4 bases, and 15 bases separated the two germline ends. This CDR3 is 15 amino acids long. Germline V gives CDR1 SGHTS, CDR2 YDEGEE. This chain's CDR3 is CASSFGGSGLYGYTF. For the CDR3, the DNA is TGTGCCAGCAGCTTTGGGGGCTCCGGGCTCTATGGCTACACCTTC.

This chain uses TRBV12-2 with TRBJ2-5; no check of the table's D call, TRBD1, against the DNA was made. TRBV12-2 is a pseudogene segment. CDR3 length equals 16 residues. The chain's CDR3 is CASRPTGIGTQETQYF. CDR3 nucleotide sequence: TGTGCAAGTCGCCCGACAGGGATAGGGACCCAAGAGACCCAGTACTTC.

This clone was counted between two and nine times. The V gene is TRBV30, the J gene TRBJ1-5; possibly TRBD1 for D (6 bases). CDR1 is GTSNPN, CDR2 SVGIG, per germline (reference sequence). This CDR3 is built from 13 residues. V lost 4 bases and J lost 10, with 17 bases in between. The CDR3 region is CAWKQGVNAPQHF. CDR3 nucleotides: TGTGCCTGGAAACAGGGAGTTAATGCTCCCCAGCATTTT.

The chain has TRBV13 and TRBJ2-7; 7 nucleotides match TRBD1. V trimming: 4 bases; J trimming: 4 bases; junction bases outside the gene matches: 13. The CDR3 consists of 16 residues. Germline V gives CDR1 PRHDT, CDR2 FYEKMQ (reference sequence). CDR3 residues: CASSWDRRDRGYEQYF. DNA of the CDR3: TGTGCCAGCAGCTGGGACAGAAGGGACCGCGGATACGAGCAGTACTTC.

The chain is built from TRBV19 and TRBJ2-5; D is unresolved. CDR3 length: 14 amino acids. Germline CDR1 reads LNHDA; CDR2 reads SQIVND (reference sequence). V lost 4 bases and J lost 2, with 11 bases in between. CDR3 sequence: CASSTVSGQETQYF. CDR3 nucleotide sequence: TGTGCCAGTAGTACGGTCTCCGGTCAAGAGACCCAGTACTTC.

CDR3 sequence reads: CAISDFQGANYNEQFF. CDR3 nucleotide sequence: TGTGCCATCAGTGATTTCCAGGGGGCTAATTACAATGAGCAGTTCTTC. The V and J genes are TRBV10-3 and TRBJ2-1; 8 nucleotides match TRBD1. The V gene end was trimmed by 3 bases and the J gene end by 4 bases; junction bases not matched to a gene: 8. The CDR3 loop spans 16 amino acids. Per the germline V gene, CDR1 is ENHRY and CDR2 is SYGVKD.

J is TRBJ1-6 and V is TRBV5-6; 7 bases match TRBD1. The CDR3 is 14 residues long. Germline values: CDR1 SGHDT, CDR2 YYEEEE. The ends lost 4 bases at V and 9 bases at J; junction bases unmatched: 7. CDR3 protein: CASSHGDRPSPLHF. DNA of the CDR3: TGTGCCAGCAGCCATGGGGACAGACCTTCACCCCTCCACTTT. Variable domain in full (rest from reference TRBV5-6 and TRBJ1-6): DAGVTQSPTHLIKTRGQQVTLRCSPKSGHDTVSWYQQALGQGPQFIFQYYEEEERQRGNFPDRFSGHQFPNYSSELNVNALLLGDSALYLCASSHGDRPSPLHFGNGTRLTVT.

The chain couples TRBV14 to TRBJ2-7, with 10 bases aligning to TRBD1. There are 17 residues in the CDR3. Per the germline V gene, CDR1 is SGHDN and CDR2 is FVKESK. The ends lost 0 bases at V and 2 bases at J; junction bases unmatched: 7. The CDR3 DNA is TGTGCCAGCAGCCAAGATTTGTGGGGACAGGGGACCTACGAGCAGTACTTC. Its protein product is CASSQDLWGQGTYEQYF.

The chain is built from TRBV11-3 and TRBJ2-7, with D possibly matching TRBD1 (5 bases). This CDR3 is built from 13 residues. Trimming pared 2 bases from V and 1 base from J, leaving 6 bases between. Germline-derived CDR1 and CDR2 are SGHNT and YENEEA. CDR3 sequence reads: CASSLRGSYEQYF. As DNA, the CDR3 is TGTGCCAGCAGCTTAAGGGGTTCCTACGAGCAGTACTTC.

This chain connects TRBV19 to TRBJ2-3, with TRBD2 matching over 11 bases. This CDR3 spans 16 amino acids. CDR1 and CDR2 (germline): LNHDA, SQIVND (reference sequence). After removal of 4 bases from V and 2 bases from J, the junction contained 5 bases not matched to a gene. Here the CDR3 reads CASSTLAGGLTDTQYF. The CDR3 DNA reads as TGTGCCAGTAGTACCCTAGCGGGGGGACTCACAGATACGCAGTATTTT. Looking up the rest from reference TRBV19 and TRBJ2-3 gives the full variable domain: DGGITQSPKYLFRKEGQNVTLSCEQNLNHDAMYWYRQDPGQGLRLIYYSQIVNDFQKGDIAEGYSVSREKKESFPLTVTSAQKNPTAFYLCASSTLAGGLTDTQYFGPGTRLTVL.

The chain recombines TRBV12-3 or TRBV12-4 with TRBJ2-1; D unclear. The V end lost 5 bases, the J end lost 4 bases, and 6 bases lay between the germline ends. There are 12 residues in the CDR3. For the CDR3, the DNA is TGTGCCAGCAGTACAAATTACAATGAGCAGTTCTTC. This sequence encodes CASSTNYNEQFF.

The chain carries TRBV4-1 and TRBJ1-1; 8 bases align to TRBD1. Germline V CDR1 and CDR2: MGHRA, YSYEKL. Trimming removed 0 bases from V and 7 bases from J; junction bases left unmatched: 7. The CDR3 length is 15 residues. CDR3 sequence: CASSQEPGGRGEAFF. The CDR3 DNA is TGCGCCAGCAGCCAAGAACCAGGGGGCCGAGGTGAAGCTTTCTTT.

This clone was seen only once. The rearrangement uses TRBV12-3 or TRBV12-4 and TRBJ1-2; no firm D call. The germline V and J ends were trimmed by 6 bases and 1 base, with 9 bases remaining between them. There are 13 residues in the CDR3. The CDR3 protein is CASSLQINYGYTF. As DNA, the CDR3 is TGTGCCAGCAGCTTACAGATTAACTATGGCTACACCTTC.

This clone was seen once. The J gene is TRBJ1-4, the V gene TRBV30; D is possibly TRBD1 (5 bases). Per germline, CDR1 GTSNPN and CDR2 SVGIG (reference sequence). This CDR3 is built from 13 residues. The V gene lost 5 bases and the J gene lost 4 bases, with 11 bases spanning the gap. CDR3 sequence: CAWGAGGNEKLFF. CDR3 sequence (DNA): TGTGCCTGGGGGGCCGGGGGTAATGAAAAACTGTTTTTT.

The chain recombines TRBV6-5 with TRBJ2-2; possible D gene TRBD1, 6 bases. CDR3 size: 13 residues. Trimming left V 8 bases short and J 4 bases short, with 11 bases between. In germline, CDR1 is MNHEY, CDR2 SVGAGI. CDR3 protein: CASAGQLTGELFF. CDR3 nucleotide sequence: TGTGCCAGCGCCGGACAGCTCACCGGGGAGCTGTTTTTT.

V usage is TRBV23-1 and J usage is TRBJ1-2, with 8 bases identical to TRBD1. TRBV23-1 is an ORF; its function is uncertain. The J segment lost 4 bases and the V segment lost 7 bases, leaving 11 bases of the junction unmatched. The CDR3 sequence is 15 residues long. CDR3 in amino acids: CASNDRGHGGYGYTF. CDR3 nucleotides: TGCGCCAGCAACGACAGGGGTCACGGGGGCTATGGCTACACCTTC.

This clone was recorded only once. V and J are TRBV25-1 and TRBJ1-5, with D maybe TRBD1 (6 bases). Germline CDR1 MGHDK, CDR2 SYGVNS. CDR3 length: 16 amino acids. The V gene lost 11 bases and the J gene lost 5 bases, with 25 bases spanning the gap. The DNA of the CDR3 is TGTGCCGGGGTAAAGACAGGTCGTAAGGGCTATCAGCCCCAGCATTTT. It translates to CAGVKTGRKGYQPQHF.

The chain joins TRBV2 to TRBJ1-5; D uncertain. Germline loops: CDR1 SNHLY, CDR2 FYNNEI. This CDR3 is built from 14 residues. The V gene lost 8 bases and the J gene lost 3 bases, with 14 bases spanning the gap. Here the CDR3 DNA reads TGTGCCAGCCGGAACGACGGGGACAATCAGCCCCAGCATTTT. This gives the protein CASRNDGDNQPQHF. The entire variable domain, with the rest obtained from reference TRBV2 and TRBJ1-5, is as follows: EPEVTQTPSHQVTQMGQEVILRCVPISNHLYFYWYRQILGQKVEFLVSFYNNEISEKSEIFDDQFSVERPDGSNFTLKIRSTKLEDSAMYFCASRNDGDNQPQHFGDGTRLSIL.

In nucleotides, the CDR3 is TGTGCCAGCAGCTTAAATCCGGGGGCTGGAAACACCATATATTTT. The encoded protein is CASSLNPGAGNTIYF. The V and J genes are TRBV7-6 and TRBJ1-3; possibly TRBD1 for D (5 bases). Germline V gene lookup returns CDR1 SGHVS and CDR2 FNYEAQ. Between the trimmed V and J ends, which lost 2 bases and 2 bases, there was a span of 10 bases. This CDR3 is built from 15 residues.

V and J are TRBV27 and TRBJ2-7; weak D call: TRBD1 (5 bases). CDR1 is MNHEY and CDR2 is SMNVEV in the germline V gene (reference sequence). This CDR3 has 13 residues. V was cut by 4 bases and J by 6 bases, with 13 bases left in between. This CDR3 reads CASSSTYRGEQYF. CDR3 bases: TGTGCCAGCAGTTCTACCTATAGGGGCGAGCAGTACTTC.

V and J are TRBV6-5 and TRBJ2-5; 10 bases fit TRBD1. After removal of 6 bases from V and 7 bases from J, the junction contained 11 bases not matched to a gene. Germline V gene data show CDR1 as MNHEY and CDR2 as SVGAGI. CDR3 size: 15 residues. The CDR3 sequence: CASSHGTGAKRTQYF. CDR3 nucleotides: TGTGCCAGCAGCCATGGGACAGGGGCGAAGAGGACCCAGTACTTC.

The rearrangement uses TRBV25-1 and TRBJ2-7; 12 bases match TRBD1. With V trimmed by 5 bases and J by 3 bases, 14 bases remained unmatched. Germline CDR1 reads MGHDK; CDR2 reads SYGVNS. This CDR3 contains 18 residues. The CDR3 protein is CASSSYYGTGGGGYEQYF. The CDR3 region has the DNA TGTGCCAGCAGTTCCTACTACGGGACAGGGGGCGGAGGCTACGAGCAGTACTTC.

The V gene is TRBV14, the J gene TRBJ1-1; TRBD1 is a possible D gene (6 bases). Trimming stripped 3 bases from V and 1 base from J, with 12 bases between. The CDR3 totals 15 residues. Germline CDR1 SGHDN, CDR2 FVKESK. The CDR3 loop reads CASSHKQGWNTEAFF. The DNA of the CDR3 is TGTGCCAGCAGCCATAAACAGGGATGGAACACTGAAGCTTTCTTT.

The chain combines TRBV4-1 with TRBJ1-6, with D possibly being TRBD1 (5 bases). The V gene's germline CDR1 is MGHRA and CDR2 YSYEKL. V was cut by 3 bases and J by 9 bases, with 15 bases left in between. The CDR3 has 15 residues. The CDR3 loop is CASSHPGGSPSPLHF. The CDR3 nucleotides are TGCGCCAGCAGCCACCCCGGGGGGAGCCCTTCACCCCTCCACTTT.

The table lists this clone with a count of one. V and J are TRBV6-4 and TRBJ1-6, with 7 bases lining up with TRBD1. Germline CDR1 is MRHNA and CDR2 is SNTAGT. The CDR3 length is 13 residues. Trimming at V came to 6 bases and at J to 8 bases, leaving 4 bases not matched to a gene. The DNA of the CDR3 is TGTGCCAGCAGCGACGACAGGGATTCACCCCTCCACTTT. This encodes CASSDDRDSPLHF.

J is TRBJ2-1 and V is TRBV24-1; 7 bases are shared with TRBD1. The CDR3 is 14 amino acids. The germline gives CDR1 KGHDR, CDR2 SFDVKD. Unmatched junction bases numbered 5, after V lost 5 bases and J lost 5 bases. CDR3 nucleotide sequence: TGTGCCACCAGTGGTCGGACAGGCCACAATGAGCAGTTCTTC. This translates into CATSGRTGHNEQFF.

This CDR3 is CAWSAGQGYTF. Here the CDR3 DNA reads TGTGCCTGGAGTGCCGGACAGGGCTACACCTTC. The chain is built from TRBV30 and TRBJ1-2, with a weak D call TRBD1 (6 bases). Germline assignment: CDR1 GTSNPN and CDR2 SVGIG (reference sequence). Trimming cost V 1 base and J 8 bases, with 8 bases left between them. The CDR3 extends over 11 amino acids.